This T cell receptor (beta chain) is from a study of blood T cell repertoires in COVID-19. Produced via immunoSEQ multiplex PCR; TCRdb's table is partial and in-frame only. The table lists approximately 70,000 clones, just over 85% of them singletons. This CDR3 region has 16 residues. Germline-derived CDR1 and CDR2 are MNHEY and SMNVEV (reference sequence). After removal of 5 bases from V and 5 bases from J, the junction contained 8 bases not matched to a gene. Material: peripheral blood. The chain carries TRBV27 and TRBJ1-4; TRBD1 matches at 10 bases. The clonotype was recovered from a human donor in a cohort sampled during active COVID-19. CDR3 bases: TGTGCCAGCAGTCCCCCCCCGGACAGGGGGAATGAAAAACTGTTTTTT. Its protein product is CASSPPPDRGNEKLFF.